Listed below are T cell receptor beta chains from one sample, sequenced in a study of graft-versus-host responses after intestinal transplantation. Their antigen targets remain unknown. The assay was immunoSEQ multiplex PCR, and TCRdb's table has in-frame clones only and misses some. Here the sample spans 95,000 to 110,000 clones, approximately 93% being singletons. Sequenced material: unstimulated CD8+ T cells sorted from spleen or lymph node cells, taken before intestinal transplant. The source is a human donor who received an intestinal transplant. Both conserved end residues are part of each CDR3. D genes are given only for firm matches. The size of a clone is reported for some rows only, either as once, few or many, or as a class for expanded clones.

v_call: TRBV5-5; clone_size: NA; j_call: TRBJ2-5; d_call: TRBD1; cdr3_aa: CASSFYGTGLETQYF; cdr3_nt: TGTGCCAGCAGCTTTTACGGGACAGGACTCGAGACCCAGTACTTC
v_call: TRBV7-2; clone_size: NA; j_call: TRBJ1-1; d_call: NA; cdr3_aa: CASSLAIPGPEAFF; cdr3_nt: TGTGCCAGCAGCTTAGCGATTCCGGGTCCTGAAGCTTTCTTT
v_call: TRBV9; clone_size: NA; j_call: TRBJ2-1; d_call: NA; cdr3_aa: CASSVDLPGEQFF; cdr3_nt: TGTGCCAGCAGCGTAGACCTTCCAGGTGAGCAGTTCTTC
v_call: TRBV5-8; clone_size: NA; j_call: TRBJ1-4; d_call: NA; cdr3_aa: CASSFRGASGEKLFF; cdr3_nt: TGTGCCAGCAGCTTTCGGGGGGCCTCGGGTGAAAAACTGTTTTTT
v_call: TRBV19; clone_size: NA; j_call: TRBJ2-1; d_call: NA; cdr3_aa: CASSPTGVLYNEQFF; cdr3_nt: TGTGCCAGTAGTCCGACAGGTGTTCTGTACAATGAGCAGTTCTTC
v_call: TRBV9; clone_size: once; j_call: TRBJ2-2; d_call: NA; cdr3_aa: CASSVATAENTGELFF; cdr3_nt: TGTGCCAGCAGCGTAGCGACAGCCGAAAACACCGGGGAGCTGTTTTTT
v_call: TRBV5-1; clone_size: once; j_call: TRBJ2-1; d_call: TRBD1; cdr3_aa: CASSSPGGTRIDEQFF; cdr3_nt: TGCGCCAGCAGCTCCCCAGGGGGAACTAGGATAGATGAGCAGTTCTTC
v_call: TRBV6-1; clone_size: NA; j_call: TRBJ1-5; d_call: NA; cdr3_aa: CASGWNNQPQHF; cdr3_nt: TGTGCCAGCGGCTGGAACAATCAGCCCCAGCATTTT
v_call: TRBV29-1; clone_size: NA; j_call: TRBJ2-7; d_call: TRBD1; cdr3_aa: CSVAGQAYEQYF; cdr3_nt: TGCAGCGTAGCAGGACAGGCCTACGAGCAGTACTTC
v_call: TRBV11-2; clone_size: NA; j_call: TRBJ1-1; d_call: NA; cdr3_aa: CASSPAMREDEAFF; cdr3_nt: TGTGCCAGCAGCCCCGCCATGCGGGAAGATGAAGCTTTCTTT